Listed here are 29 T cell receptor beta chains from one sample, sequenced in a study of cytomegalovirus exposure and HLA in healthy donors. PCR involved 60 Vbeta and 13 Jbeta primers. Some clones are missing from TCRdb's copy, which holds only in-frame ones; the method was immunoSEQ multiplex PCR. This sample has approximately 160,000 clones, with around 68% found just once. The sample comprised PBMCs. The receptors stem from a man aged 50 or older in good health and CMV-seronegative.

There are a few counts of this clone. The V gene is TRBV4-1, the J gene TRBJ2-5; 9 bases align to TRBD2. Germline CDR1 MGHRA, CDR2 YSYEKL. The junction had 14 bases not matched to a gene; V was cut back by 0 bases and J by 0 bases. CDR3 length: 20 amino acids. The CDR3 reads CASSQDPALAGVPYQETQYF. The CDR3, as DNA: TGCGCCAGCAGCCAAGATCCGGCCTTAGCGGGGGTTCCGTACCAAGAGACCCAGTACTTC.

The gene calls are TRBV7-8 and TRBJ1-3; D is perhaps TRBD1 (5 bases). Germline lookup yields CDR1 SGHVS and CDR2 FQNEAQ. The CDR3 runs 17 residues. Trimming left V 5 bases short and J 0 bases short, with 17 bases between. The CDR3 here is CASSLKSGGHSGNTIYF. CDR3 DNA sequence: TGTGCCAGCAGCCTTAAGTCGGGGGGTCACTCTGGAAACACCATATATTTT.

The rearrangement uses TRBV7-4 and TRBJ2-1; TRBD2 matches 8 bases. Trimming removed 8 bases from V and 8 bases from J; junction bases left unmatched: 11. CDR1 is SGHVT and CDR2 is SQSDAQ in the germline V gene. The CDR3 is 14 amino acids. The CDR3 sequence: CASFGREGGDEQFF. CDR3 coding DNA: TGTGCCAGCTTCGGGAGGGAAGGAGGAGATGAGCAGTTCTTC.

The CDR3 region is CASSLPGGGETQYF. The CDR3 coding sequence is TGTGCCAGCAGCTTACCCGGGGGAGGAGAGACCCAGTACTTC. The V call is TRBV13, the J call TRBJ2-5; a possible D gene is TRBD2 (6 bases). The ends were cut back, 2 bases at V and 4 bases at J, with 11 bases in the middle. This CDR3 comprises 14 residues. Germline loops: CDR1 PRHDT, CDR2 FYEKMQ (reference sequence).

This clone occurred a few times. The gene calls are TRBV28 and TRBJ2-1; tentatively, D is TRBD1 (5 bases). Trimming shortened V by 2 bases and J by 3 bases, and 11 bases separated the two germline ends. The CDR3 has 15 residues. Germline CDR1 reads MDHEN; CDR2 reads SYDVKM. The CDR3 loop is CASSLQGPRYNEQFF. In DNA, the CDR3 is TGTGCCAGCAGTTTACAGGGCCCACGCTACAATGAGCAGTTCTTC. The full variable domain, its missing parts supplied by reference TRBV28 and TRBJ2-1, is DVKVTQSSRYLVKRTGEKVFLECVQDMDHENMFWYRQDPGLGLRLIYFSYDVKMKEKGDIPEGYSVSREKKERFSLILESASTNQTSMYLCASSLQGPRYNEQFFGPGTRLTVL.

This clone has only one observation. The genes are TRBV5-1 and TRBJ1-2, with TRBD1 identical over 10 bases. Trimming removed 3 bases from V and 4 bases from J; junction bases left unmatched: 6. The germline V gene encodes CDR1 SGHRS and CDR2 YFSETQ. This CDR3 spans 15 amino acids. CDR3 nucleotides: TGCGCCAGCAGCTCCGCCGGGACAGGGGCCTATGGCTACACCTTC. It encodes CASSSAGTGAYGYTF.

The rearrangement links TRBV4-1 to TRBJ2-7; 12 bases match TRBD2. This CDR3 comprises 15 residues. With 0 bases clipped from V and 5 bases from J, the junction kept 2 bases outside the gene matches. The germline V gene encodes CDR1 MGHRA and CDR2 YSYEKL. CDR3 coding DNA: TGCGCCAGCAGCCAAGAGGGACTAGCGGGCCACGAGCAGTACTTC. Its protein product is CASSQEGLAGHEQYF.

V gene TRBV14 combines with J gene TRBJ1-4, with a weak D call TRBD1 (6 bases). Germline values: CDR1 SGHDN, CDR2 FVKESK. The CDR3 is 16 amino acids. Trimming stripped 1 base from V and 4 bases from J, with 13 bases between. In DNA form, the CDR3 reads TGTGCCAGCAGCCAAGCGAGGCAGGGGATTAATGAAAAACTGTTTTTT. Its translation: CASSQARQGINEKLFF.

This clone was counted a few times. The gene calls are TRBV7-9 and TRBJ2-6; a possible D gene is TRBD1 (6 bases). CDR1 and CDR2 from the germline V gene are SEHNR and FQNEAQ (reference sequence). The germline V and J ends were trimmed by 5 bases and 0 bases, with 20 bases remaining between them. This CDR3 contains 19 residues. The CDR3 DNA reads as TGTGCCAGCAGCGCCGACAGGCCAATCACCCACTCTGGGGCCAACGTCCTGACTTTC. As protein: CASSADRPITHSGANVLTF.

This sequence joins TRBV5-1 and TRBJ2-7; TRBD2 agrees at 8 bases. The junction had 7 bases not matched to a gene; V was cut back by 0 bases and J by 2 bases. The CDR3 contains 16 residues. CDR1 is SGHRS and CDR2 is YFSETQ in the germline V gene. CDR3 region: CASSLGGRGGPYEQYF. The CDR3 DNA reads TGCGCCAGCAGCTTGGGGGGTCGCGGGGGGCCCTACGAGCAGTACTTC.

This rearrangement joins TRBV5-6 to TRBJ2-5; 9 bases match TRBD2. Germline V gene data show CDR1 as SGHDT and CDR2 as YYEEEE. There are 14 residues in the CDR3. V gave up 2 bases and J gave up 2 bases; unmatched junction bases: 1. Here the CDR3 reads CASSLAGGQETQYF. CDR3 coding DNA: TGTGCCAGCAGCTTAGCGGGGGGACAAGAGACCCAGTACTTC.

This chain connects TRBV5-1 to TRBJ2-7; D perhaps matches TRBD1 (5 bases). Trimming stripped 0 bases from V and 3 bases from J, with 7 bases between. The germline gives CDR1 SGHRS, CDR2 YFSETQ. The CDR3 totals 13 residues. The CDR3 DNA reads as TGCGCCAGCAGCTTGGGACAGCTCTACGAGCAGTACTTC. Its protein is CASSLGQLYEQYF.

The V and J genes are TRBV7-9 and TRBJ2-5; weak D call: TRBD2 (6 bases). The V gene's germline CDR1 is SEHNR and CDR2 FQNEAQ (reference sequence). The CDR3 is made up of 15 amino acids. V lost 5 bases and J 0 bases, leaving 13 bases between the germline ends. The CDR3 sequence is CASSTRGGYQETQYF. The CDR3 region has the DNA TGTGCCAGCAGCACCCGAGGAGGGTACCAAGAGACCCAGTACTTC. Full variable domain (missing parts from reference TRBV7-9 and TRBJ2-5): DTGVSQNPRHKITKRGQNVTFRCDPISEHNRLYWYRQTLGQGPEFLTYFQNEAQLEKSRLLSDRFSAERPKGSFSTLEIQRTEQGDSAMYLCASSTRGGYQETQYFGPGTRLLVL.

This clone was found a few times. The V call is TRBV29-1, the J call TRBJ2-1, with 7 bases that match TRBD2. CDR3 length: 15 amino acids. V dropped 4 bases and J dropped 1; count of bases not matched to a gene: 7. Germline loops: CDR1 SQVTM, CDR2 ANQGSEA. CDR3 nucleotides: TGCAGCGTTGGGTGGGGAGGGACTTCCTACAATGAGCAGTTCTTC. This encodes CSVGWGGTSYNEQFF.

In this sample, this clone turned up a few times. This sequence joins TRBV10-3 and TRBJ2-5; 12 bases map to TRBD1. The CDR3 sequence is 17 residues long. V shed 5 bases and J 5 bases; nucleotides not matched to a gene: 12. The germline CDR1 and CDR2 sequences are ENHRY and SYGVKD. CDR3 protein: CAISRDKGQGAWETQYF. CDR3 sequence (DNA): TGTGCCATCAGTCGGGATAAGGGACAGGGGGCTTGGGAGACCCAGTACTTC.

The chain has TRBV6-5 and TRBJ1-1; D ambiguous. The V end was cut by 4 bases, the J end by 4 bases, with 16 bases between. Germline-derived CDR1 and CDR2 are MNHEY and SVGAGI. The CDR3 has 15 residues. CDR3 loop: CASSSLTERRTEAFF. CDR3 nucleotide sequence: TGTGCCAGCAGTTCCCTGACGGAGCGCCGCACTGAAGCTTTCTTT.

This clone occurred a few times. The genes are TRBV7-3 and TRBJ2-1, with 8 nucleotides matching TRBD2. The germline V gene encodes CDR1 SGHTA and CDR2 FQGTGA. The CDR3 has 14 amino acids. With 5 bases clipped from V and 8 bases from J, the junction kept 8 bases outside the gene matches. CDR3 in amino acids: CASSPGGLVDEQFF. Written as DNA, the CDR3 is TGTGCCAGCAGCCCGGGGGGGTTGGTCGATGAGCAGTTCTTC.

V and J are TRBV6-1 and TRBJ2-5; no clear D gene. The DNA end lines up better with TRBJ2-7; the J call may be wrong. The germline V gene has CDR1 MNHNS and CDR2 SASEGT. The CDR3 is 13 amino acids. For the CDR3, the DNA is TGTGCCAGCAGTGAACTCGTCTCCTACGAGCAGTACTTC. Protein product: CASSELVSYEQYF.

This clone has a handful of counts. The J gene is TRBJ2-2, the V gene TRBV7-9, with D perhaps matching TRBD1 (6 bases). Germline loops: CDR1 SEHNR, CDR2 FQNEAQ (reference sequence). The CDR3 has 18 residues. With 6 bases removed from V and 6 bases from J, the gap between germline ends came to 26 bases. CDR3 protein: CASRPNLGRGDQPGELFF. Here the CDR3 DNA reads TGTGCCAGCAGACCTAACCTGGGCAGGGGAGATCAGCCCGGGGAGCTGTTTTTT.

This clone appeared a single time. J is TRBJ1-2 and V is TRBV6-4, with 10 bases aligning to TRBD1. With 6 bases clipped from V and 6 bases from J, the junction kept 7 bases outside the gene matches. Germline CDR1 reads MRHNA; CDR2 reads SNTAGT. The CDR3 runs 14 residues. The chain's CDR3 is CASRGTGVMNGYTF. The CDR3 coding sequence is TGTGCCAGCAGGGGGACAGGGGTTATGAATGGCTACACCTTC.

The CDR3 loop reads CASSIQANYGYTF. CDR3 DNA: TGTGCCAGTAGTATCCAGGCTAACTATGGCTACACCTTC. The V and J genes are TRBV19 and TRBJ1-2; D is unclear. Germline CDR1 reads LNHDA; CDR2 reads SQIVND (reference sequence). The CDR3 spans 13 residues. V was shortened by 3 bases and J by 0 bases, with 5 bases between the two germline ends. The whole variable domain, filled in from reference TRBV19 and TRBJ1-2, reads DGGITQSPKYLFRKEGQNVTLSCEQNLNHDAMYWYRQDPGQGLRLIYYSQIVNDFQKGDIAEGYSVSREKKESFPLTVTSAQKNPTAFYLCASSIQANYGYTFGSGTRLTVV.

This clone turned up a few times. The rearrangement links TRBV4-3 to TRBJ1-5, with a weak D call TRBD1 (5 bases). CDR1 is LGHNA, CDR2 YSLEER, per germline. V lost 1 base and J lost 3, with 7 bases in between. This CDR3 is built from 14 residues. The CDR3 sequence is CASSQGQPNQPQHF. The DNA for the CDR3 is TGCGCCAGCAGCCAAGGACAGCCCAATCAGCCCCAGCATTTT.

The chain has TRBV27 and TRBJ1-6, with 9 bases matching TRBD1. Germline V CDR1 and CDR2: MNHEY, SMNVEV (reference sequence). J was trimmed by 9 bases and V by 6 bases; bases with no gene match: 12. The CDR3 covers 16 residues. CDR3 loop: CASSLRATGGISPLHF. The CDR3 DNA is TGTGCCAGCAGCCTCCGGGCGACAGGGGGTATTTCACCCCTCCACTTT.

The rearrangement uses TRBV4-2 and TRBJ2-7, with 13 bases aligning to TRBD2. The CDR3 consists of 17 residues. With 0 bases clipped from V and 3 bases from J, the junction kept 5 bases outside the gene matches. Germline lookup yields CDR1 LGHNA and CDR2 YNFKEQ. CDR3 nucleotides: TGTGCCAGCAGCCAAGAGAGGGGGACTAGCGGGGTCTACGAGCAGTACTTC. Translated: CASSQERGTSGVYEQYF.

Here the CDR3 reads CASTGGQGARQPQHF. The CDR3 DNA sequence: TGTGCCAGTACCGGGGGACAGGGGGCTCGGCAGCCCCAGCATTTT. This sequence joins TRBV19 and TRBJ1-5; TRBD1 matches at 12 bases. The CDR3 spans 15 residues. The V gene end was trimmed by 7 bases and the J gene end by 7 bases; junction bases not matched to a gene: 8. CDR1 is LNHDA, CDR2 SQIVND, per germline (reference sequence).

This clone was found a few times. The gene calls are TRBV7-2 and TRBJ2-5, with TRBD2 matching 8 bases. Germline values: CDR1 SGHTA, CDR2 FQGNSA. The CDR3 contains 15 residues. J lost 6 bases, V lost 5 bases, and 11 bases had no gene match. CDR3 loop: CASSPGRSGGQTQYF. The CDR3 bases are TGTGCCAGCAGCCCGGGCAGAAGCGGGGGACAGACCCAGTACTTC.

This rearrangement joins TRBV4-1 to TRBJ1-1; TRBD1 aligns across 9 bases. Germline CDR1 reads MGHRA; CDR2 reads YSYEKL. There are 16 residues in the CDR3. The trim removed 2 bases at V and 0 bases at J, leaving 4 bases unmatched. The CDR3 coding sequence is TGCGCCAGCAGCCAAACGACAGGGGGTATGAACACTGAAGCTTTCTTT. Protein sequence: CASSQTTGGMNTEAFF.

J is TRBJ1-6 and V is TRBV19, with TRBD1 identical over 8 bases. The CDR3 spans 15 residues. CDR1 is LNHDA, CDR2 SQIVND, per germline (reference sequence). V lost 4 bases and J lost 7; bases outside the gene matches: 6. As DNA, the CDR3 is TGTGCCAGTAGTACAGAGGACAGGGCAAATTCACCCCTCCACTTT. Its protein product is CASSTEDRANSPLHF.

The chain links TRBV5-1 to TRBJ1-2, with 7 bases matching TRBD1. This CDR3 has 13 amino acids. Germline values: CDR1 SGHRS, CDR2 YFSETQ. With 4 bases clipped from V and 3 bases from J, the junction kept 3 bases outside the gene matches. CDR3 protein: CASSVTGDYGYTF. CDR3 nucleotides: TGCGCCAGCAGCGTCACAGGGGACTATGGCTACACCTTC.